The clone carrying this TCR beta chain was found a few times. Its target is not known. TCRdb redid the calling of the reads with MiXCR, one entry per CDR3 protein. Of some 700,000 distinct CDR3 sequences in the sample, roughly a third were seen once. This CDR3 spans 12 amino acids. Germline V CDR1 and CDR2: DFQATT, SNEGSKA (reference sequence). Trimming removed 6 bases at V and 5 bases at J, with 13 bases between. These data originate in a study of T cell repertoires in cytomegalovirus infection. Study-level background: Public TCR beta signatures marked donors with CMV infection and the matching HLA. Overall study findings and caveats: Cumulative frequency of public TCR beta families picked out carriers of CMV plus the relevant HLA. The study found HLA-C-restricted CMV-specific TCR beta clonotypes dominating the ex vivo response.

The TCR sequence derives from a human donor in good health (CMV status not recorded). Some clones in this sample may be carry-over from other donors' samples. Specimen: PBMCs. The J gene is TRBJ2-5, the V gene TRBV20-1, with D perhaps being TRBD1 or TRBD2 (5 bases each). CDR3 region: CSAMVGVETQYF. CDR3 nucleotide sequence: TGCAGTGCGATGGTGGGGGTTGAGACCCAGTACTTC.